A selection of T cell receptor beta chains follows, all from one sample in a study of blood T cell repertoires in COVID-19. Data came from immunoSEQ multiplex PCR; TCRdb stores just in-frame clones and leaves some out. The top ten hold 3% of the sample, which has around 300,000 clones, roughly 85% seen once. The sample was peripheral blood. The receptors originated from a woman aged 25 to 39 with active or convalescent COVID-19. The CDR3 runs from the conserved cysteine through the conserved F or W. The D gene is left open where the match is weak. A clone size is listed for some rows: how often the clone was seen (once, few, many), or a class if it is expanded.

cdr3_nt cdr3_aa v_call cdr3_length j_call d_call clone_size
TGTGCCTGGATGGGACTAGCGGGGAGCTCCTACAATGAGCAGTTCTTC CAWMGLAGSSYNEQFF TRBV30 16 TRBJ2-1 TRBD2 few
TGCGCCAGCAGCTTTACCCGGGACTTAGACAATGAGCAGTTCTTC CASSFTRDLDNEQFF TRBV5-1 15 TRBJ2-1 . .
TGTGCCAGCTCACCTGGGCAGGGCATGAACACTGAAGCTTTCTTT CASSPGQGMNTEAFF TRBV18 15 TRBJ1-1 . .
TGCAGCGTTGGGACAGGGGGTACGGATAACAATGAGCAGTTCTTC CSVGTGGTDNNEQFF TRBV29-1 15 TRBJ2-1 TRBD1 .
TGTGCCAGCGGCATTTTAACAGCTAACACTGAAGCTTTCTTT CASGILTANTEAFF TRBV2 14 TRBJ1-1 . .
TGTGCCAGCAGTGCGGCAGGGGGAGTAAACTATGGCTACACCTTC CASSAAGGVNYGYTF TRBV27 15 TRBJ1-2 TRBD1 .
TGTGCCAGCAGCTTAGAAAGGGGGATCGAGCAGTACTTC CASSLERGIEQYF TRBV7-2 13 TRBJ2-7 . .
TGTGCCACCAGCAGAGGCAGGGGGGACAGCTATGGCTACACCTTC CATSRGRGDSYGYTF TRBV15 15 TRBJ1-2 TRBD1 .
TGTGCCAGCAGTTTAGAGGGAAGCCCAGGAAACACCATATATTTT CASSLEGSPGNTIYF TRBV28 15 TRBJ1-3 . .
TGCGCCAGCAGCCAATCGATGACAGGGGCTGGGGGCTACACCTTC CASSQSMTGAGGYTF TRBV4-3 15 TRBJ1-2 TRBD1 .
TGTGCCGAAGCAACAGGGGGCGCCGGTGGCTACACCTTC CAEATGGAGGYTF TRBV2 13 TRBJ1-2 TRBD1 .
TGTGCCAGCAGGGGGACAGGATCCAATCAGCCCCAGCATTTT CASRGTGSNQPQHF TRBV2 14 TRBJ1-5 TRBD1 .
TGCGCCAGCAGCCAAGGGTACAGGGGCAGCACTGAAGCTTTCTTT CASSQGYRGSTEAFF TRBV4-3 15 TRBJ1-1 TRBD1 .